This T cell receptor (beta chain) is drawn from a study of metastatic and nonmetastatic thyroid tumors (TCRdb year 2020). Turning to the overall study: Repertoires were compared across peripheral blood and tumor or nodule tissue samples from malignant and benign thyroid patients.

Reading the germline V gene gives CDR1 MNHEY and CDR2 SVGEGT. Trimming at the junction amounts to 2 bases on V and 9 bases on J, and the germline ends lie 8 bases apart. From its cysteine to its phenylalanine, the CDR3 spans 12 amino acids. Only CDR3 DNA is held: 36 bases, read in frame from base 1. What the work shows at the level of the full study, not this receptor alone: In both blood and tumor samples, malignant tumors were reported to have significantly higher TCR beta diversity than benign nodules.

There are a few counts of this clone. Its antigen is currently not known. The record has no base qualities; no much larger clone is one base away. None of the patients had been given any treatment before thyroid surgery. Using T-cell receptor beta sequencing, the study looked back at clinical samples from patients collected from 2012 to 2018. The library was prepared using PCR. TCRdb records Illumina HiSeq 4000 as the sequencer. High-throughput sequencing was used to profile the TCR beta-chain CDR3 region of each patient. The authors' analysis ran thus. A classifier to discriminate distant-metastatic papillary thyroid cancer patients was built from CDR3 differences across clinicopathological groups. Repertoire diversity was assessed with the Shannon index, and tumor-blood repertoire similarity with the Morisita-Horn index. TCRdb's own reprocessing of the public reads used fastp at Q25 and MiXCR and kept productive beta chains. Here the V and J calls rest on TCRdb's processing, not on the authors' analysis. This sample has about 16,000 clones in its table, and less than 20% of those were observed once. 15% to 20% of the sample is taken by the ten largest.

The sequence was obtained from a female donor with papillary thyroid cancer or a benign thyroid nodule (not recorded which). Some clones in this sample may be carry-over from other donors' samples. The receptor chain draws on TRBV6-2 or TRBV6-3 and TRBJ2-1, and possibly TRBD2, on 6 matching bases. Sequencing was carried out using blood. The CDR3 protein: CASSYGGFEQFF. The DNA sequence follows: TGTGCCAGCAGTTACGGGGGGTTTGAGCAGTTCTTC.